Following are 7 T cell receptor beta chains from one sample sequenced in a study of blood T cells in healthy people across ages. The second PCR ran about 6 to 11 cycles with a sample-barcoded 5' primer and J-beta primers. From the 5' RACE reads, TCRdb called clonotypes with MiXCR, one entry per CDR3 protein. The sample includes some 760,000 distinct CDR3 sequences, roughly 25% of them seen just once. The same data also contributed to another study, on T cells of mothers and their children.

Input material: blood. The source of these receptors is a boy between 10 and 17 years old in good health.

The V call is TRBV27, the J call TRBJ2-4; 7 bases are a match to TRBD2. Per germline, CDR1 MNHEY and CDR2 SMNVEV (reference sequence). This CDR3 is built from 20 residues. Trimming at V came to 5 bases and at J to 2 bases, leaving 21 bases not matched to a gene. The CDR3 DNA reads TGTGCCAGCAGTCCCAGACCCACTAGCGTTTGGAGCCTAACCAAAAACATTCAGTACTTC. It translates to CASSPRPTSVWSLTKNIQYF.

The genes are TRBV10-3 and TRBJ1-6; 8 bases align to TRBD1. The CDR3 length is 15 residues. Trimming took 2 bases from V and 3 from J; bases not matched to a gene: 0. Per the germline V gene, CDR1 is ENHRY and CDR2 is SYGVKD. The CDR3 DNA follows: TGTGCCATCAGTGAGGACAGGGGCTATAATTCACCCCTCCACTTT. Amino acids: CAISEDRGYNSPLHF.

The DNA for the CDR3 is TGCAGCGTTGATTCGGGGATAAGCACAGATACGCAGTATTTT. This codes for CSVDSGISTDTQYF. The chain joins TRBV29-1 to TRBJ2-3, with D possibly being TRBD2 (5 bases). Germline assignment: CDR1 SQVTM and CDR2 ANQGSEA. The CDR3 covers 14 residues. V was pared by 3 bases and J by 0 bases, with 10 bases between.

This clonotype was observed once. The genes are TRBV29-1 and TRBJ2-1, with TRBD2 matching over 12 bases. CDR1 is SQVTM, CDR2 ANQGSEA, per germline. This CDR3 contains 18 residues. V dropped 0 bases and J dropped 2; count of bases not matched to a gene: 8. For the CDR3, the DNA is TGCAGCGTTGAAGATGGGGCTAGCGGGAGGGGGACCTACAATGAGCAGTTCTTC. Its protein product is CSVEDGASGRGTYNEQFF.

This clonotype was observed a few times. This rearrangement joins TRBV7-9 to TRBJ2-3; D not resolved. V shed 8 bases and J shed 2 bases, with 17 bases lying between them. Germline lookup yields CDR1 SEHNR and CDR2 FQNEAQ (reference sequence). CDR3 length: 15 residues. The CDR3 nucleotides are TGTGCCAGCGGCCCGGGTTTTAGTGACACAGATACGCAGTATTTT. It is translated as CASGPGFSDTDTQYF.

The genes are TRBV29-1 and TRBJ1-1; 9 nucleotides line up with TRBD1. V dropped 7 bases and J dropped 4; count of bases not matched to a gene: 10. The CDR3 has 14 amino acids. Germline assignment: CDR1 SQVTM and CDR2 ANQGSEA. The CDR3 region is CSADRGTVGTEAFF. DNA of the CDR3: TGCAGCGCCGACAGGGGGACTGTGGGCACTGAAGCTTTCTTT.

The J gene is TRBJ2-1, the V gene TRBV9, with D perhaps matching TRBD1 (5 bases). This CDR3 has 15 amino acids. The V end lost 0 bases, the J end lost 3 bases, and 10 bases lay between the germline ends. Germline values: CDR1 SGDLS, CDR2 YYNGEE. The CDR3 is CASSVVIGVYNEQFF. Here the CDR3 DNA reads TGTGCCAGCAGCGTAGTTATAGGGGTCTACAATGAGCAGTTCTTC.